The entry below gives a single T cell receptor (beta chain) sequence along with its context. Its antigen is currently unknown. The data were obtained in a study of blood T cells in healthy people across ages. Findings of the study overall: Strongly correlated with naive T cell percentage was TCR beta diversity.

Russia was home to the donors, healthy Caucasian individuals aged roughly 6 to 100. With a J-beta primer mix and a sample-barcoded 5' primer, a second PCR ran roughly 7 to 11 cycles. Unique molecular identifiers of 12 random nucleotides labeled each cDNA. TCRdb redid the calling of the 5' RACE reads with MiXCR, one entry per CDR3 protein. The sample shows around 970,000 distinct CDR3 sequences, roughly 51% of them seen only once. Sequenced material: blood. The TCR comes from a woman aged 55-75 years in good health.

This chain's CDR3 is CASSLISTGTYEQYF. The CDR3 nucleotides read TGTGCCAGCAGTCTTATCTCCACAGGGACCTACGAGCAGTACTTC. The chain links TRBV28 to TRBJ2-7; tentatively, D is TRBD1 (6 bases). The V and J ends lost 5 bases and 2 bases respectively, with 16 bases between them. The CDR3 has 15 amino acids. Germline assignment: CDR1 MDHEN and CDR2 SYDVKM.